The present entry profiles one TCR delta chain with its context. This clone was counted only a few times. What antigen it recognizes has not been identified. One end of the junction varies from germline; a read error may be responsible. Thymic samples were depleted of alphabeta T cells, then CD3+ TCRVdelta1+ TCRVdelta2- thymocytes were FACS-sorted. The purity of the sorted Vdelta1+ thymocytes fell between about 98% and 99.6%. The thymic specimens were obtained from fewer than ten paediatric patients, aged about 5 days to 17 months, who were having corrective cardiac surgery. The thymic tissue was dispersed, and mononuclear cells were isolated using a Histopaque-1077 density gradient. The staining antibodies were anti-TCRVdelta1 clone TS8.2, anti-TCRVdelta2 clone B6, anti-CD3 clone HIT3a and anti-TCRalphabeta clone IP26. This specimen belongs to a study of Vδ1+ human thymocytes (dated by TCRdb to about 2018). Study-level background: The study characterised mRNA-level TRG and TRD CDR3 repertoires of highly purified Vdelta1+ thymocytes from young children as a data resource. The multiplex-based CDR3 amplicon strategy had previously been validated against 5'RACE-based CDR3 amplicon generation methods. Broad study findings and their caveats: Approximately 19% of thymic TRD sequences were found to be Vdelta2 (and few were Vdelta3) despite high sort purity, in contrast to peripheral blood Vdelta1+ controls. Unlike the oligoclonal repertoires in peripheral blood, the thymic TRG and TRD repertoires appeared highly polyclonal, with Gaussian CDR3 length distributions. Many TRG clonotypes were found to be shared between donors (up to roughly 6.9x10^3), whereas TRD repertoires were found to be essentially private (max about 120 shared). No clustering by age or sex was observed, so analyses did not stratify donors by these variables. Because unexpected Vdelta2 sequences could lead to misinterpretation of bulk repertoire data, the authors recommended using highly purified populations and validating at the single-cell level.

Taken from the germline V gene, the CDR1 and CDR2 loops are TSWWSYY and QGS. From the cysteine through the phenylalanine, the CDR3 covers 22 amino acids. Only CDR3 DNA remains: 66 bases, in frame from the first base. RNA extraction was performed with the RNeasy mini kit, and reverse transcription was done with Superscript III. CDR3 amplicons were generated by multiplex PCR with pooled V-gene forward primers and a constant-region reverse primer carrying Illumina adaptor overhangs. After gel purification, the amplicons were indexed with Nextera index primers during about 8 additional PCR cycles and then purified using AMPure XP beads. Sequencing of the libraries was done on an Illumina MiSeq using paired-end 250 bp reads, dual indexing and a roughly 21% PhiX spike-in. Per the source publication's procedure: Reads were quality checked with FastQC, and TRG read pairs were merged with ea-utils fastq-join. IMGT/HighV-QUEST was used to annotate sequences, retaining only productive sequences with an unambiguous V-gene assignment, and each clonotype was defined by an identical CDR3 sequence. VDJtools 1.1.1, tcR 2.2.3, Treemap and vegan Shannon diversity in R 3.4.4 were used for downstream analysis. TCRdb reprocessed the public reads with the caller CATT; rows with the same DNA were merged afterwards. Here the V and J calls rest on TCRdb's processing, not on the authors' analysis. The sample records about 58,000 delta-chain clones, about 15% of which are singletons. Jointly, the top ten make up 0.3% to 0.45% of the sample.

The V and J genes are TRDV1 and TRDJ1; 13 junctional bases match TRDD3. The sequence came from a girl younger than two who had congenital heart surgery. The sequencing input was Vdelta1+ gamma-delta thymocytes from the thymus. Read against the paper, the sample's cell subset or site label means: FACS-sorted CD3+ TCRalphabeta- TCRVdelta1+ TCRVdelta2- thymocytes. The CDR3 is CAIGEVFTQELGDTRYTDKLIF. The sequence in DNA is TGTGCTATTGGGGAAGTTTTCACTCAGGAACTGGGGGATACGCGGTACACCGATAAACTCATCTTT.